The 2 T cell receptor beta chains in this list originate from one sample, sequenced in a study of blood T cell repertoires in COVID-19. The assay was immunoSEQ multiplex PCR, and TCRdb's table has in-frame clones only and misses some. The table shows approximately 50,000 clones, with 70% to 85% occurring only once. Sequenced input: peripheral blood. All receptors derive from an elderly man with COVID-19, enrolled during active disease.

The V gene is TRBV15, the J gene TRBJ2-7, with a possible D match to TRBD1 (7 bases). Germline values: CDR1 LNHNV, CDR2 YYDKDF (reference sequence). The length of the CDR3 is 17 residues. Trimming took 4 bases from V and 1 from J, leaving 20 bases between them. In DNA, the CDR3 is TGTGCCACCAGCATAGACAGGGTGAGACTAGTGTCCTACGAGCAGTACTTC. It is translated as CATSIDRVRLVSYEQYF.

The DNA for the CDR3 is TGTGCCAGCAGTCCCACCGGTAGAGGGGGTGAAAAACTGTTTTTT. It encodes CASSPTGRGGEKLFF. The chain uses TRBV27 and TRBJ1-4; D perhaps matches TRBD1 (6 bases). Trimming pared 5 bases from V and 7 bases from J, leaving 17 bases between. The CDR3 is made up of 15 amino acids. Germline-derived CDR1 and CDR2 are MNHEY and SMNVEV (reference sequence).